These T cell receptor beta chains were read from a single sample in a study of shared T cell receptors in the human thymus. Sequencing was performed with immunoSEQ multiplex PCR; in TCRdb, only in-frame clones are kept and a portion is missing. The sample includes a few hundred thousand clones, 85% to 95% of them seen just once. The source material was thymocytes. All receptors derive from a human donor. Each CDR3 is given with its conserved first and last residue. Fields, in order: V gene, J gene, CDR3 protein.

>TRBV27|TRBJ2-7
CASSLSTSVRALNLLPTYEQYF
>TRBV28|TRBJ2-7
CASTRRGPYEQYF
>TRBV11-2|TRBJ2-1
CASSPRPYNEQFF
>TRBV5-1|TRBJ1-5
CASSYYPGGLQPQHF
>TRBV7-9|TRBJ2-1
CASSPWTSGREGSYNEQFF
>TRBV28|TRBJ2-5
CASSLGGRAGVETQYF
>TRBV7-2|TRBJ2-3
CASSADRVTDTQYF
>TRBV4-1|TRBJ2-7
CASSQDPRERAEQYF
>TRBV20-1|TRBJ2-7
CSATSGDEQYF
>TRBV28|TRBJ2-1
CASSLGGLLAAYNEQFF
>TRBV4-3|TRBJ1-3
CASSQVRIGTGRRSSGNTIYF
>TRBV6-1|TRBJ2-5
CASLTSLETQYF